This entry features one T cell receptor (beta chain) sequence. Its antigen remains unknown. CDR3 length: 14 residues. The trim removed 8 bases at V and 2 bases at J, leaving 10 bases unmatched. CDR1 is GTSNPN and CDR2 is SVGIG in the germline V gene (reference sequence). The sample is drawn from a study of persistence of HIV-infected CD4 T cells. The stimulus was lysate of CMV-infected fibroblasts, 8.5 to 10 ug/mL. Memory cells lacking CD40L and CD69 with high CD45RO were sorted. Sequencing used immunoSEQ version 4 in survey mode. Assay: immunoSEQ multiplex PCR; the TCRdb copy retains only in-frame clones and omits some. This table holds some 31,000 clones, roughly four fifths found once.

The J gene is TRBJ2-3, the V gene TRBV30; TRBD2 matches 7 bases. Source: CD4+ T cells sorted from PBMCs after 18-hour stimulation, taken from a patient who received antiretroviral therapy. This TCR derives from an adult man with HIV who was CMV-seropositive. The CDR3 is CALARRGFTDTQYF. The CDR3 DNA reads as TGTGCCCTGGCGAGGCGGGGGTTCACAGATACGCAGTATTTT.